Detailed here is one TCR beta chain. Data came from immunoSEQ multiplex PCR; TCRdb stores just in-frame clones and leaves some out. The sample has about 33,000 clones, around 90% seen once. The sample is drawn from a study of T cell changes during pregnancy in multiple sclerosis. J gave up 5 bases and V 7 bases, and 10 bases lay outside the gene matches. Germline CDR1 SSHAT, CDR2 FNYEAQ (reference sequence). The CDR3 is 15 amino acids. The sequenced sample was CD4+ T cells from peripheral blood mononuclear cells, obtained in the second trimester of pregnancy. V gene TRBV7-7 combines with J gene TRBJ2-5; 10 bases agree with TRBD1. The origin of this receptor is a female donor in good health, enrolled as a control in a pregnancy study. The CDR3 spells CASTTGTGAQETQYF. The CDR3 nucleotides read TGTGCCAGCACGACCGGGACAGGGGCACAGGAGACCCAGTACTTC.